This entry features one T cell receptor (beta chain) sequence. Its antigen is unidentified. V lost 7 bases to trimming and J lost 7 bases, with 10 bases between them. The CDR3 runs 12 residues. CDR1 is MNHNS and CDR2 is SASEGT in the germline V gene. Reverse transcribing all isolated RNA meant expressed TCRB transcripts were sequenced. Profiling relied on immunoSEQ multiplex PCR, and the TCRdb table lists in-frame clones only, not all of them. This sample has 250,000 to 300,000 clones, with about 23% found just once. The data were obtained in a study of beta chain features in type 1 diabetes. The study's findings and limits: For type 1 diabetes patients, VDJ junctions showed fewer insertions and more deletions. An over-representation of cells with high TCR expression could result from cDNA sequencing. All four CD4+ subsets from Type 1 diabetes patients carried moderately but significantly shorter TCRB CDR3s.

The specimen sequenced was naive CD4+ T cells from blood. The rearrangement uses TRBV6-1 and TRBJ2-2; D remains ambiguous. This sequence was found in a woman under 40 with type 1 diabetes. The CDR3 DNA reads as TGTGCCAGCAAAGGAGACTTCGGGGAGCTGTTTTTT. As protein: CASKGDFGELFF.